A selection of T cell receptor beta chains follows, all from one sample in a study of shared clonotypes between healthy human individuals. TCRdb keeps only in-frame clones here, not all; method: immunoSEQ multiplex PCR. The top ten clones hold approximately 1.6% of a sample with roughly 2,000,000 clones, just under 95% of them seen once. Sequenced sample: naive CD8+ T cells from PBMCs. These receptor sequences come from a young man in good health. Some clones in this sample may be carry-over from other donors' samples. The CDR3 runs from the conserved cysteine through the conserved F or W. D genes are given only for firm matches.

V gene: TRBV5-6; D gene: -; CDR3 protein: CASSTPGLRNTEAFF
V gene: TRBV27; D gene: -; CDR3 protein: CASSPGDHNSPLHF
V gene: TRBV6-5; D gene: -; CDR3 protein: CASQYGPNQPQHF
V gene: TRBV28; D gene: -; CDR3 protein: CASSLRGREQYF
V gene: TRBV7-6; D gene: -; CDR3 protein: CASSLKTGLTFGDTQYF
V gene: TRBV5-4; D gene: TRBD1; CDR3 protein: CATYSGTGAYEQYF
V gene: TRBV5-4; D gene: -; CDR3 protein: CASSLAPGIYTEAFF
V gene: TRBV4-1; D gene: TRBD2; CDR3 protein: CASSQDPGGRAGEQFF
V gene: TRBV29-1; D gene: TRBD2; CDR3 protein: CSVDLGGFSYEQYF
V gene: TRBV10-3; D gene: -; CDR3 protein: CASTDLGDEQFF
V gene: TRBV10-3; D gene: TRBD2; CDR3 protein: CAIRGGLAGIGELFF
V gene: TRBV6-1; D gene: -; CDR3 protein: CASSDFGWGTAGLYF
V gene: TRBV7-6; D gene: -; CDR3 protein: CASSPGLGAREQYF
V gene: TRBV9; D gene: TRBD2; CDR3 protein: CASSPRLADTIYNEQFF
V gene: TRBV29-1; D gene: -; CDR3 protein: CSVEGGTGELFF
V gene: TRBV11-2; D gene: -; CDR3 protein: CASSLGYSLQETQYF
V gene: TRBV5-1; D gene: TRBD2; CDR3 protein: CASSLVPGLAATDTQYF
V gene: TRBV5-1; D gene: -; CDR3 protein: CASSIDLSTEAFF
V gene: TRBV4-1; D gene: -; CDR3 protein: CASSQDPGLSPLNEQYF
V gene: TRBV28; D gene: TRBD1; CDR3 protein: CASGDRAGSYEQYF
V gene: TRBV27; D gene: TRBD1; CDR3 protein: CASSLQQGNTYGYTF
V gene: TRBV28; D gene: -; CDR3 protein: CASSDRNSNQPQHF
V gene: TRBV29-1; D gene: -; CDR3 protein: CSVESQNYEKLFF
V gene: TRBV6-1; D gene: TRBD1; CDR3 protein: CASTMGQGGTYEQYF
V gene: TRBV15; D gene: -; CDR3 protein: CATSRVDRSYGYTF
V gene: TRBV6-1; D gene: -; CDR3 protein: CASSEGAGHYSSNQPQHF
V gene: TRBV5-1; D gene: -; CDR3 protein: CASSSVIDQETQYF
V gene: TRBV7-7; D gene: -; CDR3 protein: CASSLTGPSTDTQYF
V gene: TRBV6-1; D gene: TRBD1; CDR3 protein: CASREGQESIYGYTF